This TCR beta chain was obtained from a study of shared clonotypes between healthy human individuals. Study conclusions and caveats: Clonotype sharing among the donors was expected to vary with sequencing depth.

The assay was immunoSEQ multiplex PCR, and TCRdb's table has in-frame clones only and misses some. The table shows about 580,000 clones, with 95% to 98% occurring only once. A remark on this clone: No antigen is known for it.

CD45RO-negative cells were positively selected for CCR7, leaving out terminally differentiated effector memory CD45RA+ cells. Each donor was a Caucasian adult residing in Nashville, Tennessee. The clonotype originates from a man aged 25 to 45 in good health. The source material was naive CD8+ T cells sorted from blood.

CDR3 loop: CASSQRAGIGELFF. The CDR3 nucleotides are TGTGCCAGCAGCCAAAGGGCAGGGATCGGGGAGCTGTTTTTT. The chain uses TRBV6-4 and TRBJ2-2, with D maybe TRBD1 (5 bases). V was pared by 6 bases and J by 7 bases, with 15 bases between. Germline V CDR1 and CDR2: MRHNA, SNTAGT. The CDR3 covers 14 residues.